This TCR beta chain was identified during a study of T-cell memory formation after mild COVID-19. Background on the study: The study found TCR clusters largely donor specific.

cDNA libraries for TCR alpha and TCR beta, carrying sample barcodes and UMIs, came from 5'RACE with constant-segment primers. A single record per CDR3 protein comes from TCRdb applying MiXCR to the 5' RACE reads. The sample lists under 550,000 distinct CDR3 sequences, roughly 18% occurring once. There are a few counts of this clonotype. Its antigen is not known. Study observations and caveats: CM and EM subsets held most contracting CD4+ clones; EMRA held CD8+ ones. That cross-reactive memory joined was suggested by some responding clones appearing in pre-infection memory.

Germline CDR1 is SGHRS and CDR2 is YFSETQ. This CDR3 is built from 16 residues. J gave up 4 bases and V 4 bases, and 11 bases lay outside the gene matches. V and J are TRBV5-1 and TRBJ2-3; 8 positions agree with TRBD2. The sample was PBMCs or a T cell subset sorted from them (not recorded which). The receptor's source is an adult woman who had mild COVID-19 (a few samples of this study predate the infection). Cell type and time point are not known. The CDR3 reads CASSPLGLVGPDTQYF. The DNA of the CDR3 is TGCGCCAGCAGCCCGTTGGGACTAGTCGGCCCAGATACGCAGTATTTT.